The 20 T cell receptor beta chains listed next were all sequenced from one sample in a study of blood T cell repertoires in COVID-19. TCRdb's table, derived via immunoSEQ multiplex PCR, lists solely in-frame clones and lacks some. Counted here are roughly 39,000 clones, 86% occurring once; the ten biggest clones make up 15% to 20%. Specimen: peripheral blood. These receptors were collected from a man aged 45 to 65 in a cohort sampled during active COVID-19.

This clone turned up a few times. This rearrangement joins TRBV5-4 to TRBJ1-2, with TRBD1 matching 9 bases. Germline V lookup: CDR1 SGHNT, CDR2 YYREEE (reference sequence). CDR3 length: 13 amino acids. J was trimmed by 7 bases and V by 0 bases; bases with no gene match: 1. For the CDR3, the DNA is TGTGCCAGCAGCTTGGTGACAGGGGGTGGCTACACCTTC. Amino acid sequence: CASSLVTGGGYTF.

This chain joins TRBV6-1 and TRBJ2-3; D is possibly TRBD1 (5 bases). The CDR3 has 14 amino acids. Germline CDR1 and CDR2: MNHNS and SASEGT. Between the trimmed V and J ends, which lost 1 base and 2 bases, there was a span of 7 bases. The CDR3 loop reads CASSEGGHTDTQYF. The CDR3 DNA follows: TGTGCCAGCAGTGAAGGAGGACACACAGATACGCAGTATTTT.

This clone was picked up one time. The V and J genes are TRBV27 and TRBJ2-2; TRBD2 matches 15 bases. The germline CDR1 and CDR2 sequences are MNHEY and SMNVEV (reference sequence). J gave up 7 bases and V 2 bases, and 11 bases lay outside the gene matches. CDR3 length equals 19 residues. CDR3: CASSLIGLAGGRRHGELFF. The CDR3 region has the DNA TGTGCCAGCAGTTTAATAGGACTAGCGGGGGGGCGAAGGCACGGGGAGCTGTTTTTT.

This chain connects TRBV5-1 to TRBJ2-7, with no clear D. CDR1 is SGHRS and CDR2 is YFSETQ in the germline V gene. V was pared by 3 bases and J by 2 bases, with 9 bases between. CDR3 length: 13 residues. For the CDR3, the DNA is TGCGCCAGCAGCTCTGAGTTTCCCTACGAGCAGTACTTC. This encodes CASSSEFPYEQYF.

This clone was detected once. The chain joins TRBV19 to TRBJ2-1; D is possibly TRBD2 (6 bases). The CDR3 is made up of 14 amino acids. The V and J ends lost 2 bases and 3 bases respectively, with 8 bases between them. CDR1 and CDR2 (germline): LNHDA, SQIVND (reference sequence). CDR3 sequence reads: CASSIPGDYNEQFF. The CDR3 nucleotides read TGTGCCAGTAGTATACCGGGGGACTACAATGAGCAGTTCTTC.

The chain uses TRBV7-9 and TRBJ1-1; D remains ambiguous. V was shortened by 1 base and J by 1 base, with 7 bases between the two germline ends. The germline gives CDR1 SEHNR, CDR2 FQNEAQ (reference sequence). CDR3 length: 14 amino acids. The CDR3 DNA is TGTGCCAGCAGCTTAGGTGCGGAGAACACTGAAGCTTTCTTT. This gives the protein CASSLGAENTEAFF.

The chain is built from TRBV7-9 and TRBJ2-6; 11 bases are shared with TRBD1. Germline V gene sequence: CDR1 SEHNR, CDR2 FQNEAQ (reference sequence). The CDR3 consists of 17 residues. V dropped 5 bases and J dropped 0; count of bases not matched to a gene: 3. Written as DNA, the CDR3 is TGTGCCAGCAGCCCGGGACAGGGGGACTCTGGGGCCAACGTCCTGACTTTC. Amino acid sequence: CASSPGQGDSGANVLTF.

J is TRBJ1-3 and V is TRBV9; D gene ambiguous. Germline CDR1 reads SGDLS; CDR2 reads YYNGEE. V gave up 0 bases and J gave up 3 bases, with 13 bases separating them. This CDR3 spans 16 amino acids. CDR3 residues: CASSVAWGGFGNTIYF. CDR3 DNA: TGTGCCAGCAGCGTAGCCTGGGGAGGGTTTGGAAACACCATATATTTT.

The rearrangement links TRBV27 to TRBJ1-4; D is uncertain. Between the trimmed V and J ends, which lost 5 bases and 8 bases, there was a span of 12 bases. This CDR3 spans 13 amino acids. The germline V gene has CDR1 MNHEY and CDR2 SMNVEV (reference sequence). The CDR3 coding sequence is TGTGCCAGCAGTACGGTGAGAGAAGAAAAACTGTTTTTT. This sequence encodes CASSTVREEKLFF.

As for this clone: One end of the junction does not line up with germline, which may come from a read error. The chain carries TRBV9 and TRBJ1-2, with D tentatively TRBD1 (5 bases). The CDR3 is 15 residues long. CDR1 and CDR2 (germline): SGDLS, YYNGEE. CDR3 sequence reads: CASSVGTRTPPYRLF. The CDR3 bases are TGTGCCAGCAGCGTGGGAACCAGGACACCCCCGTATCGTTTATTC. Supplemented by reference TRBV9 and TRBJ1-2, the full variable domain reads DSGVTQTPKHLITATGQRVTLRCSPRSGDLSVYWYQQSLDQGLQFLIQYYNGEERAKGNILERFSAQQFPDLHSELNLSSLELGDSALYFCASSVGTRTPPYRLFGSGTRLTVV.

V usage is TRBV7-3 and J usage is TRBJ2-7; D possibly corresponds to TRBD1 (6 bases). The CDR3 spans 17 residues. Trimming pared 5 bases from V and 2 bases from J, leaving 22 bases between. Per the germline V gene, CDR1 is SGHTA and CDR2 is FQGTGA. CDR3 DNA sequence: TGTGCCAGCAGCCAAATCAGCGGCTTGCAGGGGACCTACGAGCAGTACGTC. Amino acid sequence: CASSQISGLQGTYEQYV.

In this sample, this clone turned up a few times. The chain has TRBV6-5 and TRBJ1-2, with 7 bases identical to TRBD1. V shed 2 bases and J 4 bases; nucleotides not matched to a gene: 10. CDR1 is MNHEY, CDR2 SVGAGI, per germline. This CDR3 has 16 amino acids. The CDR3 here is CASSYVRTGGSYGYTF. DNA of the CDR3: TGTGCCAGCAGTTACGTCCGGACAGGTGGGAGCTATGGCTACACCTTC.

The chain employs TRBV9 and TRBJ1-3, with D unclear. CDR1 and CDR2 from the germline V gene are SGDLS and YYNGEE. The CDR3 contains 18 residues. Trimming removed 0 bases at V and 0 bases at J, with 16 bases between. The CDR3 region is CASSVGNGGLSSGNTIYF. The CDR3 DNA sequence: TGTGCCAGCAGCGTAGGTAATGGAGGGCTTAGCTCTGGAAACACCATATATTTT.

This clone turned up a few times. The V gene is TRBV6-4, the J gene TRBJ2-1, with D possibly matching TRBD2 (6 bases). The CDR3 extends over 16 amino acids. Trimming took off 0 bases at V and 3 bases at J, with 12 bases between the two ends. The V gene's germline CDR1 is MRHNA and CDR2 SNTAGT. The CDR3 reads CASSDSGAGSYNEQFF. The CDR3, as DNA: TGTGCCAGCAGTGACTCAGGGGCGGGAAGCTACAATGAGCAGTTCTTC.

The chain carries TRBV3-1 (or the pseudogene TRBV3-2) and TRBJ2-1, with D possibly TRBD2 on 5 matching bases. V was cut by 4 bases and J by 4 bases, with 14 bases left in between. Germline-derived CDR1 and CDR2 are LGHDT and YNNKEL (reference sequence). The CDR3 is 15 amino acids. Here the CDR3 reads CASSPSGTIYNEQFF. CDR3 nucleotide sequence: TGTGCCAGCAGCCCGAGCGGTACGATTTACAATGAGCAGTTCTTC.

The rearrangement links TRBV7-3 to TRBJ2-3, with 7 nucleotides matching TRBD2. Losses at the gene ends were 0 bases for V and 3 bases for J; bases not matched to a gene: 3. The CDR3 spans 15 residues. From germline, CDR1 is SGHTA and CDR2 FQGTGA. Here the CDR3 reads CASSLTGAGTDTQYF. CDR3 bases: TGTGCCAGCAGCTTAACGGGAGCGGGGACAGATACGCAGTATTTT.

CDR3 DNA: TGTGCCAGCAGCCCGGGGGGACCCTACGAGCAGTACGTC. Translating gives CASSPGGPYEQYV. The V gene is TRBV27, the J gene TRBJ2-7; 7 bases map to TRBD2. With 6 bases clipped from V and 2 bases from J, the junction kept 4 bases outside the gene matches. This CDR3 has 13 amino acids. Germline values: CDR1 MNHEY, CDR2 SMNVEV (reference sequence).

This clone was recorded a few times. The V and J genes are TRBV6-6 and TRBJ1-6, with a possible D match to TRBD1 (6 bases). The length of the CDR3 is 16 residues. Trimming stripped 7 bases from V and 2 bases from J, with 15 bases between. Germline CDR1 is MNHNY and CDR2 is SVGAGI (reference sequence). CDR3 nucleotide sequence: TGTGCCAGCACCGCGAACAGGGTAGCCTATAATTCACCCCTCCACTTT. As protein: CASTANRVAYNSPLHF.

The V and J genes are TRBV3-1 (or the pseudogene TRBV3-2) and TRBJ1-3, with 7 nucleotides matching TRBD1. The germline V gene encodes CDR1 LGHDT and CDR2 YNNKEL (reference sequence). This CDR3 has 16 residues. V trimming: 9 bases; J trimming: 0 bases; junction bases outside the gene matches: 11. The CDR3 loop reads CASSSRGTASGNTIYF. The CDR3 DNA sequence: TGTGCCAGTTCTTCCCGGGGGACAGCCTCTGGAAACACCATATATTTT.

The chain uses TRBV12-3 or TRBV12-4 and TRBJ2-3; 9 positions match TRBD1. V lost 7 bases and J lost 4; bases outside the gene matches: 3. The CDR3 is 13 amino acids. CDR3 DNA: TGTGCCAGCATACAGGGGGCTGCAGATACGCAGTATTTT. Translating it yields CASIQGAADTQYF.